Listed below are T cell receptor beta chains from one sample, sequenced in a study of OX40 agonist ivuxolimab in advanced cancers. Generated by immunoSEQ multiplex PCR, the TCRdb table keeps only in-frame clones and is missing some. The sample holds about 55,000 clones, around four fifths seen once. Material: CD4+ or CD8+ T cells sorted from blood, obtained in a trial of the OX40 agonist ivuxolimab. The source of these receptors is an adult with an advanced solid tumor such as melanoma, head and neck, liver or kidney cancer. Both conserved end residues are part of each CDR3. The order of the fields is clone size, J gene, D gene, V gene, CDR3 DNA, CDR3 protein. The D gene is left open where the match is weak. Some rows have no size entry. The others give once, few or many, or a class for an expanded clone.

.,TRBJ1-5,TRBD1,TRBV19,TGTGCCAGTCAGACAGGGGGGGGAGTTTATAGCAATCAGCCCCAGCATTTT,CASQTGGGVYSNQPQHF
.,TRBJ2-7,TRBD1,TRBV19,TGTGCCAGTGCCGGGACAGGGGGCAACGAGCAGTACTTC,CASAGTGGNEQYF
.,TRBJ2-1,TRBD2,TRBV5-1,TGCGCCAGCAGCTTGGCGACTAGCATCGACAATGAGCAGTTCTTC,CASSLATSIDNEQFF
once,TRBJ1-2,.,TRBV6-5,TGTGCCAGCAGAGACCGTGGCTACACCTTC,CASRDRGYTF
few,TRBJ1-2,.,TRBV2,TGTGCCAGCAGTGAACAGGACCCTAACTATGGCTACACCTTC,CASSEQDPNYGYTF
.,TRBJ2-5,.,TRBV30,TGTGCCTGGAGTGCCTGGTCGGAAGAGACCCAGTACTTC,CAWSAWSEETQYF
.,TRBJ2-5,.,TRBV19,TGTGCCAGTAGAGACGGGGCGGGGCAAGAGACCCAGTACTTC,CASRDGAGQETQYF
.,TRBJ1-5,TRBD1,TRBV18,TGTGCCAGCTCACCAAATTCACAGGGGGCAACCAATCAGCCCCAGCATTTT,CASSPNSQGATNQPQHF
.,TRBJ2-7,.,TRBV11-1,TGTGCCAGCAGCTTAGATCGCTACGAGCAGTACTTC,CASSLDRYEQYF
.,TRBJ2-3,.,TRBV7-7,TGTGCTAGCAGCTTATCGCCAGGAGATACGCAGTATTTT,CASSLSPGDTQYF
.,TRBJ2-7,.,TRBV2,TGTGCCAGCAGTGTGCAGGGCTACGAGCAGTACTTC,CASSVQGYEQYF
.,TRBJ2-7,.,TRBV6-5,TGTGCCAGCAGTTACTCTTACAATCCCTACGAGCAGTACTTC,CASSYSYNPYEQYF
.,TRBJ2-6,.,TRBV7-8,TGTGCCAGCAGCCGAGATACCCACCAGGGTAGTGGGGCCAACGTCCTGACTTTC,CASSRDTHQGSGANVLTF
.,TRBJ1-1,.,TRBV7-6,TGTGCCAGCAGCCCTCGGCCAGGGGACACTGAAGCTTTCTTT,CASSPRPGDTEAFF
few,TRBJ2-5,TRBD2,TRBV5-6,TGTGCCAGCAGCTTCCGCGGGGGGAGAGAGACCCAGTACTTC,CASSFRGGRETQYF
once,TRBJ2-3,TRBD2,TRBV29-1,TGCAGCGCGGAGGGACTAGCGGGGGGCACAGATACGCAGTATTTT,CSAEGLAGGTDTQYF
.,TRBJ1-5,.,TRBV30,TGTGCCTGGAATTCAGGGGGCAATCAGCCCCAGCATTTT,CAWNSGGNQPQHF
.,TRBJ1-1,TRBD1,TRBV19,TGTGCCAGTAGCATGAACAGGGGCACTGAAGCTTTCTTT,CASSMNRGTEAFF
.,TRBJ2-7,.,TRBV27,TGTGCCAGCAGTTTACGGGTGTCCTACGAGCAGTACTTC,CASSLRVSYEQYF
.,TRBJ2-5,.,TRBV18,TGTGCCAGCTCGCTCATAGGGGAGACCCAGTACTTC,CASSLIGETQYF
.,TRBJ1-5,TRBD1,TRBV29-1,TGCAGCGTTGGAGGACAGGTCAATCAGCCCCAGCATTTT,CSVGGQVNQPQHF
.,TRBJ1-5,.,TRBV30,TGTGCCTGGAGTGTAGAGGGTAATCAGCCCCAGCATTTT,CAWSVEGNQPQHF
.,TRBJ1-6,.,TRBV14,TGTGCCAGCAGCCAAGTAGGAGGGGACCCTCTCGGCCTCCACTTT,CASSQVGGDPLGLHF
once,TRBJ2-7,.,TRBV5-4,TGTGCCAGCAGCGTGAAAGATGGGAGCTCCTACGAGCAGTACTTC,CASSVKDGSSYEQYF
.,TRBJ1-1,.,TRBV6-1,TGTGCCAGCCTCGGGTTGGATCGAGGCACTGAAGCTTTCTTT,CASLGLDRGTEAFF
.,TRBJ2-2,.,TRBV19,TGTGCCAGTAGTAACGGGGTCTGGGGTCGGAACACCGGGGAGCTGTTTTTT,CASSNGVWGRNTGELFF
once,TRBJ1-5,.,TRBV19,TGTGCCAGTAGTATAGATAAGGACATAGGGCCCCAGCATTTT,CASSIDKDIGPQHF
.,TRBJ1-6,.,TRBV5-1,TGCGCCAGCAGCTTGGGGGTACAGGATTCGACCCTCCACTTT,CASSLGVQDSTLHF
.,TRBJ1-5,.,TRBV18,TGTGCCAGCTCGTCGACCGACAACTATCAGCCCCAGCATTTT,CASSSTDNYQPQHF
.,TRBJ2-7,.,TRBV9,TGTGCCAGCAGCATGGACGGGAGCTCCTACGAGCAGTACTTC,CASSMDGSSYEQYF
.,TRBJ1-3,.,TRBV19,TGTGCCAGTAGTGGACTACAGGGAAACACCATATATTTT,CASSGLQGNTIYF
.,TRBJ1-1,.,TRBV6-5,TGTGCCAGCAGGATCGACGGGACGGGGGGCACTGAAGCTTTCTTT,CASRIDGTGGTEAFF
.,TRBJ2-7,.,TRBV19,TGTGCCAGTACCTCCAAAGTGGGTGGAAACTCCTACGAGCAGTACTTC,CASTSKVGGNSYEQYF
.,TRBJ2-1,TRBD1,TRBV7-9,TGTGCCGGCATAAAACAGGGGGCCTACAATGAGCAGTTCTTC,CAGIKQGAYNEQFF
.,TRBJ2-3,.,TRBV4-3,TGCGCCAGCAGCCAAGATCGTTATGATACGCAGTATTTT,CASSQDRYDTQYF
.,TRBJ1-2,TRBD1,TRBV28,TGTGCCAGCAGAAAGGGGGCGCGTGATGGCTACACCTTC,CASRKGARDGYTF
.,TRBJ2-2,.,TRBV7-9,TGTGCCAGCAGCTTAATGAACACCGGGGAGCTGTTTTTT,CASSLMNTGELFF
.,TRBJ2-1,.,TRBV18,TGTGCCAGCTCACCACCGAGGAGTTCCTCCTACAATGAGCAGTTCTTC,CASSPPRSSSYNEQFF
once,TRBJ2-6,TRBD1,TRBV9,TGTGCCAGCAGCGCGACCCGGACAGGGGGCTACTCTGGGGCCAACGTCCTGACTTTC,CASSATRTGGYSGANVLTF
.,TRBJ1-6,TRBD1,TRBV6-5,TGTGCCAGCACCGGGGGACAGGGCCATAATTCACCCCTCCACTTT,CASTGGQGHNSPLHF
.,TRBJ2-3,.,TRBV18,TGTGCCAGCTTTGACACGATATTAGATACGCAGTATTTT,CASFDTILDTQYF
once,TRBJ2-4,.,TRBV28,TGTGCCACCGTGGACACGAGGAGGATTCAGTACTTC,CATVDTRRIQYF
few,TRBJ1-6,TRBD1,TRBV7-8,TGTGCCAGCAGCCCCTATCGGGGACAGGTTAATAATTCACCCCTCCACTTT,CASSPYRGQVNNSPLHF
.,TRBJ2-1,.,TRBV9,TGTGCCAGCAGCGTAGGACATACTAACAATGAGCAGTTCTTC,CASSVGHTNNEQFF
few,TRBJ2-3,.,TRBV9,TGTGCCAGCAGCGTAGGCGGAAACACAGATACGCAGTATTTT,CASSVGGNTDTQYF
.,TRBJ1-6,.,TRBV28,TGTGCCAGCAGTTCCCCGGGGTCTATACGGGAATCACCCCTCCACTTT,CASSSPGSIRESPLHF
.,TRBJ2-7,TRBD1,TRBV7-2,TGTGCCAGCAGCTTAGCGCCGGGACAGCACTACGAGCAGTACTTC,CASSLAPGQHYEQYF
.,TRBJ1-4,TRBD1,TRBV10-3,TGTGCCATCAGTGAACTGGGAGGGGGCCCTAATGAAAAACTGTTTTTT,CAISELGGGPNEKLFF
.,TRBJ2-2,TRBD1,TRBV7-3,TGTGCCAGCAGCCACGGGACAGGGGACACCGGGGAGCTGTTTTTT,CASSHGTGDTGELFF
.,TRBJ1-1,.,TRBV6-6,TGTGCCAGCAGTTACGCGATTAACACTGAAGCTTTCTTT,CASSYAINTEAFF
.,TRBJ2-4,TRBD1,TRBV11-2,TGTGCCAGCAGCCCAAAACAGGGGGCGGCCAAAAACATTCAGTACTTC,CASSPKQGAAKNIQYF
.,TRBJ1-4,TRBD1,TRBV28,TGTGCCAGCGGGGGGACAGGGGTTAATGAAAAACTGTTTTTT,CASGGTGVNEKLFF
.,TRBJ1-6,.,TRBV5-1,TGCGCCAGCAGCTCCTCCCTCGGGGGGGATAGTAAAAATTCACCCCTCCACTTT,CASSSSLGGDSKNSPLHF
.,TRBJ2-5,TRBD2,TRBV2,TGTGCCAGCAGTCGCCCCTCGGGACTAGGAGGCCAAGAGACCCAGTACTTC,CASSRPSGLGGQETQYF
.,TRBJ2-7,.,TRBV10-3,TGTGCCATCAGTGTTTTCGAGGGGAACTACGAGCAGTACTTC,CAISVFEGNYEQYF
.,TRBJ2-3,TRBD1,TRBV28,TGTGCCAGCAGTGTCAACAGGGGGAACACAGATACGCAGTATTTT,CASSVNRGNTDTQYF
few,TRBJ2-5,.,TRBV7-2,TGTGCCAGCAGCTCCCGGCGGGGAGCCGAGACCCAGTACTTC,CASSSRRGAETQYF
.,TRBJ2-5,TRBD1,TRBV15,TGTGCCACCAGCAGAGATGATACAGGGGGGACCCAGTACTTC,CATSRDDTGGTQYF
few,TRBJ2-7,.,TRBV7-2,TGTGCCAGCAGTAAAGGCTACGAGCAGTACTTC,CASSKGYEQYF
.,TRBJ1-4,TRBD1,TRBV27,TGTGCCAGCAGTTTCCCGGAGGGACAGTACCGGGAAAAACTGTTTTTT,CASSFPEGQYREKLFF